This paragraph covers one TCR beta chain sequence. Its antigen is unknown. This record comes from a study of beta chain features in type 1 diabetes. Study conclusions and caveats: It was not settled here whether HLA type affects TCRB rearrangement. Over-representation of high TCR-expressing cells was a possible consequence of cDNA sequencing. Among patients with Type 1 diabetes, TCRB CDR3s were moderately but significantly shorter in every one of the four CD4+ subsets.

Every sorted population was more than 98% pure. Expressed TCRB transcripts were sequenced after all isolated RNA was converted to cDNA. TCRdb keeps only in-frame clones here, not all; method: immunoSEQ multiplex PCR. The sample records about 740,000 clones, roughly an eighth being singletons. V dropped 9 bases and J dropped 2 bases, with 11 bases sitting between them. The germline gives CDR1 MNHEY, CDR2 SMNVEV (reference sequence). This CDR3 is built from 12 residues. The rearrangement joins TRBV27 to TRBJ2-7; D gene ambiguous. The source of this sequence is a man younger than 35 with type 1 diabetes. Sequencing was performed on naive CD4+ T cells from blood. The CDR3 here is CARTDIPYEQYF. The DNA of the CDR3 is TGTGCCAGGACTGACATACCCTACGAGCAGTACTTC.